The TCR beta chain described here comes from a study of blood T cell repertoires in COVID-19. Overall study context: The samples span acute and convalescent COVID-19 from the United States, Italy and Spain. PBMCs, B-cell-depleted T cells, or T cells were the source of the cDNA or gDNA that made up the material.

Study processing details: Reference gene primer amplification gave estimated nucleated cell counts. Data came from immunoSEQ multiplex PCR; TCRdb stores just in-frame clones and leaves some out. The D gene and trimming were derived from the DNA, and the V and J assignments and clone size from that table. The data contain some 180,000 clones, 70% to 85% of them singletons. The CDR3 consists of 14 residues. CDR1 and CDR2 from the germline V gene are SGHRS and YFSETQ. The V gene lost 0 bases and the J gene lost 1 base, with 8 bases spanning the gap. The sample consisted of peripheral blood. The V call is TRBV5-1, the J call TRBJ2-7, with D perhaps TRBD1 (5 bases). The TCR comes from a human donor in a cohort sampled during active COVID-19. The CDR3 loop is CASSLGGESYEQYF. The CDR3 region has the DNA TGCGCCAGCAGCTTGGGGGGCGAGTCCTACGAGCAGTACTTC.